Listed below are T cell receptor beta chains from one sample, sequenced in a study of blood T cell repertoires in COVID-19. Assay: immunoSEQ multiplex PCR; the TCRdb copy retains only in-frame clones and omits some. The data show around 340,000 clones, with about four fifths seen just once and about 2.7% held by the top ten. The source material was peripheral blood. These receptors all stem from a young man with active or convalescent COVID-19. Each CDR3 is given with its conserved first and last residue. Fields, in order: D gene, J gene, V gene, CDR3 protein. D genes are given only for firm matches.

D gene: .; J gene: TRBJ2-5; V gene: TRBV7-5; CDR3 protein: CARSAIASRGETQYF
D gene: TRBD2; J gene: TRBJ2-1; V gene: TRBV5-1; CDR3 protein: CASSLRLAETYNEQFF
D gene: TRBD2; J gene: TRBJ2-1; V gene: TRBV11-2; CDR3 protein: CASSLTSGRAYEQFF
D gene: .; J gene: TRBJ2-1; V gene: TRBV2; CDR3 protein: CASSGGERSYNEQFF
D gene: .; J gene: TRBJ1-5; V gene: TRBV28; CDR3 protein: CASSPPPGGNQPQHF
D gene: .; J gene: TRBJ2-7; V gene: TRBV19; CDR3 protein: CASSIAVSYEQYF
D gene: TRBD1; J gene: TRBJ2-7; V gene: TRBV5-6; CDR3 protein: CASSLGRTGAYEQYF
D gene: .; J gene: TRBJ1-1; V gene: TRBV11-2; CDR3 protein: CASSSPFHTEAFF
D gene: .; J gene: TRBJ1-1; V gene: TRBV7-2; CDR3 protein: CASSSWAMNTEAFF
D gene: TRBD2; J gene: TRBJ2-1; V gene: TRBV9; CDR3 protein: CASSVERGVTYNEQFF
D gene: TRBD2; J gene: TRBJ2-6; V gene: TRBV6-2/TRBV6-3; CDR3 protein: CASSGVAGGSPSGANVLTF
D gene: .; J gene: TRBJ1-5; V gene: TRBV19; CDR3 protein: CASSIDRQRQYSNQPQHF
D gene: TRBD2; J gene: TRBJ2-7; V gene: TRBV28; CDR3 protein: CASGLAGSEQYF
D gene: .; J gene: TRBJ2-5; V gene: TRBV4-2; CDR3 protein: CASSQGDYQETQYF
D gene: .; J gene: TRBJ2-7; V gene: TRBV27; CDR3 protein: CASSLAVTSYEQYF
D gene: TRBD2; J gene: TRBJ2-2; V gene: TRBV11-3; CDR3 protein: CASSPGLAGVSTGELFF
D gene: .; J gene: TRBJ2-7; V gene: TRBV11-3; CDR3 protein: CASSLEGQSYEQYF
D gene: TRBD1; J gene: TRBJ2-3; V gene: TRBV2; CDR3 protein: CANRGQGGTDTQYF
D gene: .; J gene: TRBJ1-5; V gene: TRBV7-2; CDR3 protein: CASSLAGAGNQPQHF
D gene: TRBD1; J gene: TRBJ2-7; V gene: TRBV29-1; CDR3 protein: CSVEGGQGTYEQYF
D gene: TRBD2; J gene: TRBJ2-1; V gene: TRBV30; CDR3 protein: CAFLGTSGYNEQFF
D gene: .; J gene: TRBJ1-5; V gene: TRBV7-8; CDR3 protein: CASSPDRNQPQHF
D gene: TRBD1; J gene: TRBJ1-2; V gene: TRBV20-1; CDR3 protein: CSAKGTDGFAF
D gene: .; J gene: TRBJ2-5; V gene: TRBV2; CDR3 protein: CASSLITRGETQYF
D gene: .; J gene: TRBJ2-1; V gene: TRBV5-4; CDR3 protein: CASSPRRDEQFF
D gene: .; J gene: TRBJ2-5; V gene: TRBV2; CDR3 protein: CASRAEETQYF
D gene: .; J gene: TRBJ2-3; V gene: TRBV3-1/TRBV3-2; CDR3 protein: CASSPPGTDTQYF
D gene: .; J gene: TRBJ2-7; V gene: TRBV28; CDR3 protein: CASSLIGDEQYF
D gene: .; J gene: TRBJ1-4; V gene: TRBV30; CDR3 protein: CAWSYHRGGGSEKLFF
D gene: TRBD1; J gene: TRBJ2-7; V gene: TRBV6-1; CDR3 protein: CASSEIAGGFYEQYF
D gene: .; J gene: TRBJ2-2; V gene: TRBV13; CDR3 protein: CASSSLATNTGELFF
D gene: .; J gene: TRBJ1-4; V gene: TRBV3-1/TRBV3-2; CDR3 protein: CASSPAGEKLFF
D gene: TRBD1; J gene: TRBJ2-3; V gene: TRBV5-8; CDR3 protein: CASSIGNRGPTDTQYF
D gene: TRBD1; J gene: TRBJ2-1; V gene: TRBV24-1; CDR3 protein: CATSSYRGRTGEQFF
D gene: TRBD2; J gene: TRBJ2-5; V gene: TRBV7-2; CDR3 protein: CASSPPKAGGTETQYF
D gene: .; J gene: TRBJ2-1; V gene: TRBV5-1; CDR3 protein: CASSLSSSTPWNEQFF
D gene: .; J gene: TRBJ2-3; V gene: TRBV7-9; CDR3 protein: CASSLSSLLTDTQYF
D gene: TRBD2; J gene: TRBJ2-1; V gene: TRBV23-1; CDR3 protein: CASSQYGLAGDNEQFF
D gene: .; J gene: TRBJ2-7; V gene: TRBV3-1/TRBV3-2; CDR3 protein: CASSQGGASYYEQYF
D gene: TRBD2; J gene: TRBJ2-1; V gene: TRBV27; CDR3 protein: CASSLYPGLADNEQFF
D gene: .; J gene: TRBJ2-5; V gene: TRBV18; CDR3 protein: CASSPDRGQYF
D gene: .; J gene: TRBJ2-2; V gene: TRBV7-2; CDR3 protein: CASSWELGGELFF
D gene: .; J gene: TRBJ1-4; V gene: TRBV24-1; CDR3 protein: CATSDRDYGKLFF
D gene: TRBD1; J gene: TRBJ1-3; V gene: TRBV30; CDR3 protein: CAWSPDRAGNTIYF
D gene: .; J gene: TRBJ1-1; V gene: TRBV6-6; CDR3 protein: CASLDGRGDTEAFF
D gene: .; J gene: TRBJ2-1; V gene: TRBV30; CDR3 protein: CAWAWSDEQFF
D gene: .; J gene: TRBJ2-1; V gene: TRBV9; CDR3 protein: CASSVGAAGPKKFF
D gene: TRBD1; J gene: TRBJ1-5; V gene: TRBV18; CDR3 protein: CASSGGQDNQPQHF
D gene: TRBD2; J gene: TRBJ2-7; V gene: TRBV5-4; CDR3 protein: CASSERGTYEQYF
D gene: .; J gene: TRBJ2-2; V gene: TRBV7-3; CDR3 protein: CASSAGVADTGELFF
D gene: TRBD2; J gene: TRBJ2-1; V gene: TRBV5-4; CDR3 protein: CASSSTSGRWFF
D gene: .; J gene: TRBJ1-4; V gene: TRBV7-8; CDR3 protein: CASSAPRNFNEKLFF
D gene: .; J gene: TRBJ1-1; V gene: TRBV27; CDR3 protein: CASKGANTEAFF
D gene: .; J gene: TRBJ2-1; V gene: TRBV7-2; CDR3 protein: CASSFYSTEQFF